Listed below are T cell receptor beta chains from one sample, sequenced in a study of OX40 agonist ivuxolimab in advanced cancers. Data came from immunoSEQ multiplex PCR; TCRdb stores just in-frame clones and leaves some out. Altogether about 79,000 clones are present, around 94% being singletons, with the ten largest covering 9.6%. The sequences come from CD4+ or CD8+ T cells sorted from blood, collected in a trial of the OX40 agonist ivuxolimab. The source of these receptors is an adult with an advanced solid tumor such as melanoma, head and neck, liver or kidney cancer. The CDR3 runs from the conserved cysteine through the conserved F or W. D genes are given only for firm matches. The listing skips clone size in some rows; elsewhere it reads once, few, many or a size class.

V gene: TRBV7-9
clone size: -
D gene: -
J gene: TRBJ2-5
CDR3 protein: CASSLSERYQETQYF
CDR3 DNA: TGTGCCAGCAGCTTATCTGAGCGGTACCAAGAGACCCAGTACTTC

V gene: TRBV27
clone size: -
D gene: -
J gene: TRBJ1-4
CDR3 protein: CASLPGPGEKLFF
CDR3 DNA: TGTGCCAGCCTCCCCGGGCCGGGGGAAAAACTGTTTTTT

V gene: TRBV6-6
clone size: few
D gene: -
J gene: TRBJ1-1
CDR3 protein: CASWGSTEAFF
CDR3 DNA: TGTGCCAGTTGGGGTTCTACTGAAGCTTTCTTT

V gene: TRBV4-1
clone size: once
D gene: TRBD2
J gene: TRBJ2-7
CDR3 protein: CASSQEGGGFYEQYF
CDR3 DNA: TGCGCCAGCAGCCAAGAAGGCGGGGGGTTCTACGAGCAGTACTTC

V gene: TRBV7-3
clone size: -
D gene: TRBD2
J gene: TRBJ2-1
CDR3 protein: CASSLGLATYNEQFF
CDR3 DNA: TGTGCCAGCAGCTTGGGACTAGCGACCTACAATGAGCAGTTCTTC

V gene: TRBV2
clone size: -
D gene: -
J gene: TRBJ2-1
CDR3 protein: CASSGEESKTYNEQFF
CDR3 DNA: TGTGCCAGCAGTGGAGAGGAGAGTAAGACCTACAATGAGCAGTTCTTC

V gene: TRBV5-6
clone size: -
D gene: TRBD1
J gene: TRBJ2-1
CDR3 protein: CASSLGTGRNEQFF
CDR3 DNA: TGTGCCAGCAGCTTGGGGACAGGCAGGAATGAGCAGTTCTTC

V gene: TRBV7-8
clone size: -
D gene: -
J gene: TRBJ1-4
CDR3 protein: CASSLVGVQGEKLFF
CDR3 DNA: TGTGCCAGCAGCTTAGTGGGGGTACAGGGTGAAAAACTGTTTTTT

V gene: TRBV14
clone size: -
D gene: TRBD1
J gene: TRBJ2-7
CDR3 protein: CASSLPGTGGDEQYF
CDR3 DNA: TGTGCCAGCAGCCTTCCCGGGACAGGGGGCGACGAGCAGTACTTC

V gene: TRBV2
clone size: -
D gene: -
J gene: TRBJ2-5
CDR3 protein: CASMAAETQYF
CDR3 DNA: TGTGCCAGCATGGCAGCCGAGACCCAGTACTTC

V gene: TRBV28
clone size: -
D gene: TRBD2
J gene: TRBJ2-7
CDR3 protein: CASSLVGRAQEQYF
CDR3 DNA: TGTGCCAGCAGTTTAGTCGGGAGGGCCCAAGAGCAGTACTTC

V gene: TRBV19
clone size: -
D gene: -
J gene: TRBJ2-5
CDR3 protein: CASSIGLAGVQETQYF
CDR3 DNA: TGTGCCAGTAGTATTGGGCTAGCTGGCGTACAAGAGACCCAGTACTTC

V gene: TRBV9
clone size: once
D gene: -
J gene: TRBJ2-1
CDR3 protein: CASSVGGSYNEQFF
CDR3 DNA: TGTGCCAGCAGCGTCGGAGGTTCGTACAATGAGCAGTTCTTC

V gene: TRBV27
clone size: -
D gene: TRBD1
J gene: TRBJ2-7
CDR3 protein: CASSSTGVTVYEQYF
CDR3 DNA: TGTGCCAGCAGTTCCACAGGGGTCACCGTCTACGAGCAGTACTTC

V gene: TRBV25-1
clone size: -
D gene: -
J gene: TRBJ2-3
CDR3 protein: CASSELTEVRTDTQYF
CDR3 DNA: TGTGCCAGCAGTGAATTGACCGAAGTGCGCACAGATACGCAGTATTTT

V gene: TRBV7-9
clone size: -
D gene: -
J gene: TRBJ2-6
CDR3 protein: CASSSSGEGRVLTF
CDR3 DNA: TGTGCCAGCAGCTCTTCAGGGGAGGGTAGGGTCCTGACTTTC

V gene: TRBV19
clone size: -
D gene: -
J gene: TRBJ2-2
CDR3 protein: CASSTQGRTGELFF
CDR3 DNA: TGTGCCAGTAGTACGCAGGGACGCACCGGGGAGCTGTTTTTT

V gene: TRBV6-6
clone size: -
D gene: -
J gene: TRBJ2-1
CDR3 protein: CASSFFPINEQFF
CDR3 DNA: TGTGCCAGCAGTTTCTTCCCGATCAATGAGCAGTTCTTC

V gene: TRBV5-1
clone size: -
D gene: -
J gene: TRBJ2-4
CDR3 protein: CASTLTGAKGIQYF
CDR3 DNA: TGCGCCAGCACCCTTACCGGAGCAAAGGGCATTCAGTACTTC

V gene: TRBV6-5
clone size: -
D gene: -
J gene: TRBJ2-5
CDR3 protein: CASSYGIVETQYF
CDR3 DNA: TGTGCCAGCAGTTATGGGATAGTAGAGACCCAGTACTTC

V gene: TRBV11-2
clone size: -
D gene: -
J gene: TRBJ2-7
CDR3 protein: CASNHINPEQYF
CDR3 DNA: TGTGCCAGCAACCACATCAACCCGGAGCAGTACTTC

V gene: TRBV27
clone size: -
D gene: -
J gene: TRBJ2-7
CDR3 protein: CASSLGGDYEQYF
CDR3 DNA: TGTGCCAGCAGTTTAGGCGGGGACTACGAGCAGTACTTC

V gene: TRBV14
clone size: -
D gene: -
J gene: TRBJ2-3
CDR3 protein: CASRSRRTSTDTQYF
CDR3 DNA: TGTGCCAGCAGGTCAAGGCGTACTAGCACAGATACGCAGTATTTT

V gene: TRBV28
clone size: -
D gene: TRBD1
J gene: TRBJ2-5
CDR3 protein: CASSLGRGRETQYF
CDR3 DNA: TGTGCCAGCAGTTTGGGCAGGGGGCGGGAGACCCAGTACTTC

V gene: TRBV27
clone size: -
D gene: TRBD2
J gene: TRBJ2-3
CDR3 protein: CASSWGGDTQYF
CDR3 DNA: TGTGCCAGCAGTTGGGGGGGTGATACGCAGTATTTT

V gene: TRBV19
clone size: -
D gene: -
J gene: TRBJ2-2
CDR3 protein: CASSIGLWTGELFF
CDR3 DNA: TGTGCCAGTAGTATTGGTCTGTGGACCGGGGAGCTGTTTTTT

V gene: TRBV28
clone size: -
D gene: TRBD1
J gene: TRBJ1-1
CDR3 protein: CASSLSYTGVDTWNTEAFF
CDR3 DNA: TGTGCCAGCAGTTTATCCTACACAGGGGTAGACACATGGAACACTGAAGCTTTCTTT

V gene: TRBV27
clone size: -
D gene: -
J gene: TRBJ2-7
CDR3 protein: CASSPSRQKYEQYF
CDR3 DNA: TGTGCCAGCAGTCCCTCCCGACAGAAATACGAGCAGTACTTC

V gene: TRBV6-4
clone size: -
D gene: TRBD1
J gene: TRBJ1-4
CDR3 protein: CASSPGQGKEKLFF
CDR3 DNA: TGTGCCAGCAGTCCGGGACAGGGGAAAGAAAAACTGTTTTTT

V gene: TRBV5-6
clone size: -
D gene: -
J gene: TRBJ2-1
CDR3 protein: CASSFSYNEQFF
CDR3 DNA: TGTGCCAGCAGCTTTTCATACAATGAGCAGTTCTTC

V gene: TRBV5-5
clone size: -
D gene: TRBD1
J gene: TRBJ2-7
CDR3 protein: CASSLGHRGDEQYF
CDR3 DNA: TGTGCCAGCAGCTTGGGTCACAGGGGGGACGAGCAGTACTTC

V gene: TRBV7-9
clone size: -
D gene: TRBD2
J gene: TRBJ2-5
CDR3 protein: CASSLGQREYQETQYF
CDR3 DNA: TGTGCCAGCAGCTTAGGCCAGCGGGAGTACCAAGAGACCCAGTACTTC

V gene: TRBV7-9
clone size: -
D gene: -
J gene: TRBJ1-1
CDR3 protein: CASSWENTEAFF
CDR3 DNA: TGTGCCAGCAGCTGGGAGAACACTGAAGCTTTCTTT

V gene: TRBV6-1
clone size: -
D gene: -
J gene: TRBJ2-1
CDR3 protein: CASSDIPYNEQFF
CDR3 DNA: TGTGCCAGCAGTGATATCCCCTACAATGAGCAGTTCTTC

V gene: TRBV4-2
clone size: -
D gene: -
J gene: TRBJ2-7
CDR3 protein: CASSQGPELASYEQYF
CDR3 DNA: TGTGCCAGCAGCCAAGGTCCAGAGCTAGCCTCCTACGAGCAGTACTTC

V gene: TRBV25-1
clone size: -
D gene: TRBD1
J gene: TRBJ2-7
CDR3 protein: CASFNCRDRGPPSYEQYF
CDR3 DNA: TGTGCCAGTTTCAATTGCCGGGACAGGGGGCCCCCCAGCTACGAGCAGTACTTC

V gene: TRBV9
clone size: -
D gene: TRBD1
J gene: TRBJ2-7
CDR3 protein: CASSVGGTAYEQYF
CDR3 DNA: TGTGCCAGCAGCGTAGGAGGGACAGCCTACGAGCAGTACTTC

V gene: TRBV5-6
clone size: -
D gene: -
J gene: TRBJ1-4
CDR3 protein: CASSNLGRGNEKLFF
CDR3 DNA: TGTGCCAGCAGCAACCTAGGGAGGGGTAATGAAAAACTGTTTTTT

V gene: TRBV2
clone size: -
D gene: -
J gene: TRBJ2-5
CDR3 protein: CASSEGPGAQYF
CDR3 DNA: TGTGCCAGCAGTGAAGGTCCGGGGGCCCAGTACTTC

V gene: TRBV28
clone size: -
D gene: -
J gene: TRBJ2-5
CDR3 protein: CASSFPDEGETQYF
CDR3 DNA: TGTGCCAGCAGTTTCCCCGATGAAGGGGAGACCCAGTACTTC

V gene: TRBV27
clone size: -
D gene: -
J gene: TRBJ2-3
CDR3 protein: CASSPEGDTQYF
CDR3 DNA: TGTGCCAGCAGTCCAGAGGGGGATACGCAGTATTTT

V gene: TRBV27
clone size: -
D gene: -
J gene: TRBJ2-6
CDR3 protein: CASSLSWVSFAAGANVLTF
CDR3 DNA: TGTGCCAGCAGTTTATCCTGGGTAAGCTTTGCGGCTGGGGCCAACGTCCTGACTTTC

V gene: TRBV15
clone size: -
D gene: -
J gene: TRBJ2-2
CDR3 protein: CATSRGGIKDTGELFF
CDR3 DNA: TGTGCCACCAGCAGAGGCGGGATTAAGGACACCGGGGAGCTGTTTTTT

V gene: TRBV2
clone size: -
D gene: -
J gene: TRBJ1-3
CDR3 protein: CASSDPSRHSGNTIYF
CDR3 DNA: TGTGCCAGCAGTGACCCGAGCCGCCACTCTGGAAACACCATATATTTT

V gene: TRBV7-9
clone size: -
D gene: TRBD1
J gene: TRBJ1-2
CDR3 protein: CASSPGQNYGYTF
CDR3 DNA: TGTGCCAGCAGCCCGGGACAGAACTATGGCTACACCTTC

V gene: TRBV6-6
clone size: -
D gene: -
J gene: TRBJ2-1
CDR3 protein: CASSANPRAEQFF
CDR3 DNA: TGTGCCAGCAGTGCCAACCCAAGGGCTGAGCAGTTCTTC

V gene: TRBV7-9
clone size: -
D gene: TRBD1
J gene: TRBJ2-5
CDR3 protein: CASSLGTVLETQYF
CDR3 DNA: TGTGCCAGCAGCTTGGGGACAGTCCTGGAGACCCAGTACTTC